Below, one TCR beta chain is given with its context. Some clones are missing from TCRdb's copy, which holds only in-frame ones; the method was immunoSEQ multiplex PCR. The sample shows under 150,000 clones, around 88% of them seen only once. Trimming removed 1 base from V and 1 base from J, with 8 bases in between. Looked up from germline, CDR1 is SEHNR and CDR2 is FQNEAQ (reference sequence). The CDR3 spans 15 residues. The data were obtained in a study of T cell responses to AZD1222 COVID-19 vaccine. Sequences were derived from peripheral blood, sampled 28 days after the second AZD1222 dose. This chain connects TRBV7-9 to TRBJ1-5, with D uncertain. This TCR was sampled from an adult who received the AZD1222 COVID-19 vaccine. The CDR3 loop reads CASSLGALSNQPQHF. CDR3 nucleotides: TGTGCCAGCAGCTTAGGCGCATTGAGCAATCAGCCCCAGCATTTT.